These 29 T cell receptor beta chains were all obtained from the same sample, sequenced in a study of blood T cell repertoires in COVID-19. Using immunoSEQ multiplex PCR, the repertoire was profiled, and TCRdb retains in-frame clones only, with some absent. The sample records 400,000 or so clones, over 85% being singletons. Sequencing input: peripheral blood. The source is a man aged 18 to 30 with COVID-19, enrolled during active disease.

The chain recombines TRBV5-6 with TRBJ2-2; 14 bases align to TRBD2. Germline CDR1 and CDR2: SGHDT and YYEEEE. Trimming cost V 3 bases and J 7 bases; bases outside gene matches: 8. This CDR3 has 17 residues. CDR3 loop: CASSYRLAGGPGGELFF. DNA of the CDR3: TGTGCCAGCAGCTACCGACTAGCGGGAGGGCCCGGCGGGGAGCTGTTTTTT.

The J gene is TRBJ2-7, the V gene TRBV4-1; D possibly corresponds to TRBD2 (6 bases). This CDR3 comprises 15 residues. CDR1 and CDR2 (germline): MGHRA, YSYEKL. Trimming pared 2 bases from V and 0 bases from J, leaving 11 bases between. The CDR3 region is CASSQQDGSSYEQYF. CDR3 nucleotide sequence: TGCGCCAGCAGCCAACAGGACGGGAGCTCCTACGAGCAGTACTTC.

The V and J genes are TRBV5-1 and TRBJ1-3; D is perhaps TRBD1 (6 bases). This CDR3 is 13 amino acids long. CDR1 and CDR2 (germline): SGHRS, YFSETQ. Trimming left V 4 bases short and J 1 base short, with 6 bases between. Here the CDR3 DNA reads TGCGCCAGCAGCCAGGGGTCTGGAAACACCATATATTTT. Translating gives CASSQGSGNTIYF.

J is TRBJ1-1 and V is TRBV5-6, with D hard to call. Trimming took 4 bases from V and 4 from J, leaving 17 bases between them. CDR3 size: 15 residues. From germline, CDR1 is SGHDT and CDR2 YYEEEE. The CDR3 sequence: CASSQIFLKTTEAFF. For the CDR3, the DNA is TGTGCCAGCAGCCAGATTTTTTTAAAAACCACTGAAGCTTTCTTT.

The rearrangement joins TRBV6-5 to TRBJ2-1; 8 bases are a match to TRBD1. Germline V gene lookup returns CDR1 MNHEY and CDR2 SVGAGI. The trim removed 5 bases at V and 4 bases at J, leaving 7 bases unmatched. The CDR3 covers 15 residues. The CDR3 nucleotides are TGTGCCAGCAGTCCTCAGGGGGCGGCTTACAATGAGCAGTTCTTC. It encodes CASSPQGAAYNEQFF.

The chain couples TRBV14 to TRBJ2-7; D is possibly TRBD1 (5 bases). Between the trimmed V and J ends, which lost 0 bases and 6 bases, there was a span of 12 bases. The germline V gene encodes CDR1 SGHDN and CDR2 FVKESK. This CDR3 is 14 amino acids long. The DNA of the CDR3 is TGTGCCAGCAGCCAAGAAGGAGTAAGGGGCGAGCAGTACTTC. Its protein is CASSQEGVRGEQYF.

DNA for the CDR3: TGTGCCAGCAGCTCCACAGGGGAACTTAATGAAAAACTGTTTTTT. This gives the protein CASSSTGELNEKLFF. V and J are TRBV7-9 and TRBJ1-4, with TRBD1 matching 7 bases. The ends lost 4 bases at V and 4 bases at J; junction bases unmatched: 6. The CDR3 loop spans 15 amino acids. Germline CDR1 and CDR2: SEHNR and FQNEAQ (reference sequence).

The genes are TRBV10-1 and TRBJ1-6; 7 nucleotides line up with TRBD1. The CDR3 length is 17 residues. The V gene's germline CDR1 is WNHNN and CDR2 SYGVQD (reference sequence). With V trimmed by 0 bases and J by 9 bases, 11 bases remained unmatched. This CDR3 is CASSESHQGQNTSPLHF. Here the CDR3 DNA reads TGCGCCAGCAGTGAGTCCCACCAGGGACAGAATACTTCACCCCTCCACTTT.

The table lists this clone with a few counts. The J gene is TRBJ2-2, the V gene TRBV7-7; possible D gene TRBD2, 5 bases. The germline V gene encodes CDR1 SSHAT and CDR2 FNYEAQ (reference sequence). Trimming removed 5 bases from V and 6 bases from J, with 16 bases in between. The CDR3 is 15 amino acids. The CDR3 spells CASSPGLTRAGELFF. CDR3 in DNA: TGTGCCAGCAGCCCCGGGTTGACGAGGGCCGGGGAGCTGTTTTTT. Using reference TRBV7-7 and TRBJ2-2 for the parts outside the CDR3, the full variable domain is GAGVSQSPRYKVTKRGQDVTLRCDPISSHATLYWYQQALGQGPEFLTYFNYEAQPDKSGLPSDRFSAERPEGSISTLTIQRTEQRDSAMYRCASSPGLTRAGELFFGEGSRLTVL.

The chain recombines TRBV5-6 with TRBJ2-1; no firm D call. This CDR3 contains 12 residues. From germline, CDR1 is SGHDT and CDR2 YYEEEE. The germline V and J ends were trimmed by 1 base and 11 bases, with 10 bases remaining between them. The CDR3 nucleotides read TGTGCCAGCAGCTTGTCTCCCCCTCAGCAGTTCTTC. Residues: CASSLSPPQQFF.

This clone was observed a few times. The chain uses TRBV3-1 (or the pseudogene TRBV3-2) and TRBJ2-7; tentative D call: TRBD2 (6 bases). Germline-derived CDR1 and CDR2 are LGHDT and YNNKEL (reference sequence). Trimming took 0 bases from V and 5 from J, leaving 17 bases between them. The CDR3 length is 16 residues. The CDR3 loop reads CASSQEWLARVHEQYF. The CDR3 region has the DNA TGTGCCAGCAGCCAAGAATGGCTAGCGAGAGTCCACGAGCAGTACTTC.

This chain connects TRBV19 to TRBJ2-5, with D perhaps TRBD2 (6 bases). Deletions cut 4 bases from V and 5 bases from J, with 17 bases between. The length of the CDR3 is 15 residues. Germline CDR1 LNHDA, CDR2 SQIVND (reference sequence). CDR3 loop: CASSSPTRPRETQYF. CDR3 coding DNA: TGTGCCAGTAGTAGCCCGACTAGACCTCGGGAGACCCAGTACTTC.

V and J are TRBV12-5 and TRBJ2-3, with D unresolved. CDR3 length: 13 amino acids. Per the germline V gene, CDR1 is LGHNT and CDR2 is FRNRAP. With 5 bases removed from V and 2 bases from J, the gap between germline ends came to 8 bases. The CDR3 DNA reads TGTGCTAGTGGTACAGTTAACACAGATACGCAGTATTTT. This codes for CASGTVNTDTQYF.

The chain carries TRBV19 and TRBJ1-5; no clear D gene. The CDR3 runs to 15 residues. With 6 bases removed from V and 4 bases from J, the gap between germline ends came to 16 bases. Germline V gene sequence: CDR1 LNHDA, CDR2 SQIVND (reference sequence). The CDR3 DNA is TGTGCCAGTAGACTTACACGGGGAGATAATCAGCCCCAGCATTTT. Its translation is CASRLTRGDNQPQHF. Filled out from reference TRBV19 and TRBJ1-5, the complete variable domain reads DGGITQSPKYLFRKEGQNVTLSCEQNLNHDAMYWYRQDPGQGLRLIYYSQIVNDFQKGDIAEGYSVSREKKESFPLTVTSAQKNPTAFYLCASRLTRGDNQPQHFGDGTRLSIL.

CDR3 sequence (DNA): TGTGCCAGCTCACACAGGGGCAGGGAGCAGTTCTTC. Its protein is CASSHRGREQFF. The chain employs TRBV18 and TRBJ2-1, with TRBD1 matching 7 bases. CDR1 is KGHSH, CDR2 LQKENI, per germline. The CDR3 is made up of 12 amino acids. J gave up 10 bases and V 4 bases, and 4 bases lay outside the gene matches.

The V call is TRBV29-1, the J call TRBJ2-5; tentatively, D is TRBD2 (6 bases). V was cut by 4 bases and J by 5 bases, with 17 bases left in between. The V gene's germline CDR1 is SQVTM and CDR2 ANQGSEA. The CDR3 runs 14 residues. CDR3 DNA: TGCAGCGTTGGCGGGGTAATTCGGGGGGAGACCCAGTACTTC. It specifies CSVGGVIRGETQYF.

This clone appeared a single time. This chain joins TRBV11-2 and TRBJ2-2; weak D call: TRBD2 (6 bases). The germline V gene has CDR1 SGHAT and CDR2 FQNNGV. V lost 1 base, J lost 7 bases, and 19 bases lay in between. CDR3 size: 17 residues. For the CDR3, the DNA is TGTGCCAGCAGCTTAGGGTTTGTGTGGGAGGTCGGCGGGGAGCTGTTTTTT. This translates into CASSLGFVWEVGGELFF. The full variable domain, rest sourced from reference TRBV11-2 and TRBJ2-2, is EAGVAQSPRYKIIEKRQSVAFWCNPISGHATLYWYQQILGQGPKLLIQFQNNGVVDDSQLPKDRFSAERLKGVDSTLKIQPAKLEDSAVYLCASSLGFVWEVGGELFFGEGSRLTVL.

This clone was observed once. The V call is TRBV19, the J call TRBJ1-5, with a tentative D call TRBD1 (5 bases). Trimming shortened V by 2 bases and J by 6 bases, and 17 bases separated the two germline ends. There are 16 residues in the CDR3. Germline V gene sequence: CDR1 LNHDA, CDR2 SQIVND (reference sequence). In DNA, the CDR3 is TGTGCCAGTAGTATATCGGGCCAGGGAACCTCTCAGCCCCAGCATTTT. Amino acid sequence: CASSISGQGTSQPQHF.

This chain connects TRBV7-9 to TRBJ2-7; 11 bases agree with TRBD1. The trim removed 5 bases at V and 0 bases at J, leaving 6 bases unmatched. The CDR3 consists of 16 residues. Germline values: CDR1 SEHNR, CDR2 FQNEAQ (reference sequence). In nucleotides, the CDR3 is TGTGCCAGCAGCGGCCAGGGACAGGGGGGCTCCTACGAGCAGTACTTC. It codes for CASSGQGQGGSYEQYF.

The V and J genes are TRBV6-6 and TRBJ2-7; 9 nucleotides align to TRBD2. V lost 6 bases to trimming and J lost 7 bases; unmatched junction nucleotides: 13. Germline loops: CDR1 MNHNY, CDR2 SVGAGI (reference sequence). The CDR3 has 15 amino acids. CDR3 protein: CASRNGLAHGVEQYF. As DNA, the CDR3 is TGTGCCAGCAGGAACGGACTAGCGCACGGTGTAGAGCAGTACTTC.

The chain uses TRBV3-1 (or the pseudogene TRBV3-2) and TRBJ2-1, with 8 bases fitting TRBD2. Germline V gene data show CDR1 as LGHDT and CDR2 as YNNKEL (reference sequence). V lost 2 bases and J lost 5; bases outside the gene matches: 2. This CDR3 comprises 14 residues. The CDR3 region has the DNA TGTGCCAGCAGCCAAAAGCGGGGGAACAATGAGCAGTTCTTC. Its protein product is CASSQKRGNNEQFF.

The CDR3 is CASSSIGHSEKTEAFF. DNA of the CDR3: TGCGCCAGCAGCAGCATCGGACACTCGGAGAAAACTGAAGCTTTCTTT. The genes are TRBV5-1 and TRBJ1-1; TRBD1 is a possible D gene (5 bases). The V end lost 4 bases, the J end lost 5 bases, and 21 bases lay between the germline ends. The CDR3 length is 16 residues. Germline V gene data show CDR1 as SGHRS and CDR2 as YFSETQ.

This clone is a singleton in its sample. The chain links TRBV27 to TRBJ2-3; maybe TRBD1 (6 bases). Germline loops: CDR1 MNHEY, CDR2 SMNVEV (reference sequence). CDR3 length equals 14 residues. V lost 5 bases to trimming and J lost 6 bases, with 15 bases between them. CDR3 nucleotide sequence: TGTGCCAGCAGTGGGACATCCGCTTGGGATACGCAGTATTTT. Encoded protein: CASSGTSAWDTQYF.

The chain joins TRBV30 to TRBJ2-5, with a weak D call TRBD2 (6 bases). V was pared by 4 bases and J by 4 bases, with 25 bases between. CDR1 is GTSNPN and CDR2 is SVGIG in the germline V gene (reference sequence). The CDR3 consists of 17 residues. The CDR3: CAWTLGAGTMGGETQYF. As DNA, the CDR3 is TGTGCCTGGACCCTAGGGGCGGGCACGATGGGGGGAGAGACCCAGTACTTC.

The V and J genes are TRBV6-5 and TRBJ1-5; 8 bases fit TRBD1. Germline-derived CDR1 and CDR2 are MNHEY and SVGAGI. The CDR3 contains 15 residues. J gave up 8 bases and V 6 bases, and 12 bases lay outside the gene matches. CDR3 loop: CASSANPGGSEPQHF. CDR3 DNA: TGTGCCAGCAGCGCCAACCCAGGGGGCTCAGAGCCCCAGCATTTT.

The chain uses TRBV11-3 and TRBJ2-1; 11 nucleotides align to TRBD2. The CDR3 is 15 residues long. Germline lookup yields CDR1 SGHNT and CDR2 YENEEA. V gave up 0 bases and J gave up 14 bases; unmatched junction bases: 9. In nucleotides, the CDR3 is TGTGCCAGCAGCTTAGAAAATAGCGGGAGGGCCTCAGAGTTCTTC. Translated, it gives CASSLENSGRASEFF.

CDR3 sequence (DNA): TGTGCCAGCAGCGTACTAGCGGGATACGATGAGCAGTTCTTC. It encodes CASSVLAGYDEQFF. This chain uses TRBV9 with TRBJ2-1; 9 bases map to TRBD2. Trimming at V came to 1 base and at J to 8 bases, leaving 4 bases not matched to a gene. CDR1 and CDR2 (germline): SGDLS, YYNGEE. The CDR3 runs 14 residues.

J is TRBJ1-3 and V is TRBV10-1; no reliable D call. The germline gives CDR1 WNHNN, CDR2 SYGVQD (reference sequence). V shed 8 bases and J shed 1 base, with 15 bases lying between them. The CDR3 is 15 amino acids. The chain's CDR3 is CASLRFGKSGNTIYF. In nucleotides, the CDR3 is TGCGCCAGCCTCAGGTTCGGGAAATCTGGAAACACCATATATTTT.

The rearrangement uses TRBV27 and TRBJ1-2; possible D gene TRBD1, 5 bases. Trimming took 2 bases from V and 0 from J, leaving 10 bases between them. CDR1 MNHEY and CDR2 SMNVEV come from the germline V gene (reference sequence). The CDR3 is made up of 15 amino acids. CDR3 region: CASSLRGVSNYGYTF. The CDR3 DNA is TGTGCCAGCAGTTTACGGGGGGTATCTAACTATGGCTACACCTTC.